The clone carrying this T cell receptor beta chain appeared many times. Its antigen remains unknown. Trimming pared 6 bases from V and 7 bases from J, leaving 10 bases between. The CDR3 sequence is 13 residues long. Germline loops: CDR1 MNHNY, CDR2 SVGAGI (reference sequence). The record originates from a study of T-cell reconstitution after alpha-beta-depleted transplantation in children. Study-wide findings and caveats: Diversity and T-cell counts at one year after transplant derived mostly from new T cells. About two months after transplant, alpha-beta T cells reportedly came from several hundred expanded graft clones. Recipient T cells and thymic progenitors that survived were the source of the high TCRbeta diversity seen at day 60 in some patients.

This sample's TCRbeta library carried unique molecular identifier barcodes. From the PCR reads, TCRdb called clonotypes with MiXCR, one entry per CDR3 protein. The top ten hold over 30% of the sample, which has tens of thousands of distinct CDR3 sequences, approximately 6.1% seen once. This sequence was found in a female patient aged 2 to 10 who had a stem cell transplant for aplastic anemia, so the T cells may come from the graft donor. Here the sequenced sample was PBMCs, mostly from graft donor cells, taken 60 days after TCRalphabeta/CD19-depleted stem cell transplant. V and J are TRBV6-6 and TRBJ1-6; D unclear. The CDR3 region is CASRSTANSPLHF. Written as DNA, the CDR3 is TGTGCCAGCAGGTCGACTGCCAATTCACCCCTCCACTTT.